The present T cell receptor (beta chain) was sequenced within a study of metastatic and nonmetastatic thyroid tumors. Study information: The study looked at repertoires side by side in blood and in tumor or nodule tissue from malignant and benign thyroid patients.

Per the authors' pipeline: Built for papillary thyroid cancer, a distant-metastasis classifier drew on CDR3 differences across clinicopathological groups. TCRdb recomputed clones from the PCR reads via MiXCR. The V and J calls come from TCRdb's annotation, not from the publication. The data contain around 20,000 clones, 20% of them singletons. CDR1 and CDR2 (germline): SGHVS, FNYEAQ. CDR3 length: 11 amino acids. Trimming left V 5 bases short and J 4 bases short, with 5 bases between. Study outcomes and limitations: According to reports, the diversity of TCR beta was significantly higher in malignant thyroid tumors than in benign nodules, and this held in both blood and tumor samples.

Every patient underwent thyroid surgery untreated. This clone has a count of ten or more. Its specificity is not known. Sequenced sample: blood. The chain uses TRBV7-6 and TRBJ2-5, with no clear D. This TCR derives from a female donor with papillary thyroid cancer or a benign thyroid nodule (not recorded which). Some clones in this sample may be carry-over from other donors' samples. CDR3: CASSTGETQYF. In DNA form, the CDR3 reads TGTGCCAGCAGCACGGGAGAGACCCAGTACTTC.